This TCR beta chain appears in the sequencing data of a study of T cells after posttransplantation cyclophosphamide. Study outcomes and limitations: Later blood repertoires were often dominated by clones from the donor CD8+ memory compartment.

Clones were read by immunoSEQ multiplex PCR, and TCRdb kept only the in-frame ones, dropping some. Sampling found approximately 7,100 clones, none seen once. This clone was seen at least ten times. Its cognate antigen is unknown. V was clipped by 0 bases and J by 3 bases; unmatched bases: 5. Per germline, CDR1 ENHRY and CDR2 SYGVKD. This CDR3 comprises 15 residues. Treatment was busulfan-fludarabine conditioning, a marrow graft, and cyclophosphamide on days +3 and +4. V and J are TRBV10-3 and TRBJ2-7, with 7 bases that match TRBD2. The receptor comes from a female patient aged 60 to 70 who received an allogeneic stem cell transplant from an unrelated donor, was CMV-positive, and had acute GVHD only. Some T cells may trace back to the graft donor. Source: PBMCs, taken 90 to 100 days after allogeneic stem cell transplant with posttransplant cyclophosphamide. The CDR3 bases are TGTGCCATCAGTGAGTCCAGCGGGATGTACTACGAGCAGTACTTC. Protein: CAISESSGMYYEQYF.